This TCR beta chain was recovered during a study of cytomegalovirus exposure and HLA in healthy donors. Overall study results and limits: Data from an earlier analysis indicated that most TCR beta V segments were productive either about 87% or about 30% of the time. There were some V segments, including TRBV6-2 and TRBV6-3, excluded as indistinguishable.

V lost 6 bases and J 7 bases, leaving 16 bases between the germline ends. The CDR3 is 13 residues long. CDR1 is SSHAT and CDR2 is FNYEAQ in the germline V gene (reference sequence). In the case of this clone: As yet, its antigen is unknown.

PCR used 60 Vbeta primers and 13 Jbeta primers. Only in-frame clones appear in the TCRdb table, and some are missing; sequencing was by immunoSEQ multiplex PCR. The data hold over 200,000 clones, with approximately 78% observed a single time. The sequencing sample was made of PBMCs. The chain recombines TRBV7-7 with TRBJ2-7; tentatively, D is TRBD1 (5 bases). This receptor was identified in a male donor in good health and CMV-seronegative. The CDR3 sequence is CASSSRVGEEQYF. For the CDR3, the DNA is TGTGCCAGCAGTTCAAGAGTAGGGGAAGAGCAGTACTTC.